These T cell receptor beta chains were read from a single sample in a study of T cells in Graves' hyperthyroidism and ophthalmopathy. TCRdb reprocessed the multiplex PCR reads with MiXCR, giving one entry per CDR3 protein. The data show about 550,000 distinct CDR3 sequences, with about 20% seen just once and more than 25% held by the top ten. The sample consisted of blood. These receptors came from a young man with Graves' hyperthyroidism. Each CDR3 is given with its conserved first and last residue. D genes are given only for firm matches. Expanded clones get a size class; other rows say once, few or many, or leave the size out.

D	V	size	J	CDR3	DNA
-	TRBV19	-	TRBJ2-7	CASSIQVNYEQYF	TGTGCCAGTAGTATCCAGGTGAACTACGAGCAGTACTTC
TRBD1	TRBV6-2/TRBV6-3	many	TRBJ1-5	CASSYSTGQGIPIRPQHF	TGTGCCAGCAGTTACTCGACGGGACAGGGCATTCCTATCAGGCCCCAGCATTTT
-	TRBV12-3/TRBV12-4	many	TRBJ1-6	CASKSGIGSPLHF	TGTGCCAGCAAGTCAGGGATTGGCTCACCCCTCCACTTT
-	TRBV11-2	many	TRBJ1-1	CASSFAGVMNTEAFF	TGTGCCAGCAGCTTCGCCGGGGTCATGAACACTGAAGCTTTCTTT
-	TRBV28	many	TRBJ1-5	CASSEALKAQHF	TGTGCCAGCAGTGAAGCTTTAAAAGCCCAGCATTTT
-	TRBV28	few	TRBJ1-1	CASSPRPGFTEAFF	TGTGCCAGCAGTCCGAGACCAGGGTTTACTGAAGCTTTCTTT
-	TRBV11-2	many	TRBJ2-7	CASSFQGYEQYF	TGTGCCAGCAGCTTCCAGGGGTACGAGCAGTACTTC
-	TRBV12-3/TRBV12-4	-	TRBJ1-1	CASSKWDGRDWTEAFF	TGTGCCAGCAGTAAGTGGGACGGCCGTGATTGGACTGAAGCTTTCTTT
TRBD1	TRBV28	many	TRBJ1-1	CASSFRDRGLHEAFF	TGTGCCAGCAGTTTTAGGGACAGGGGGCTGCATGAAGCTTTCTTT
-	TRBV6-5	many	TRBJ1-5	CALRVGGQPQHF	TGTGCCCTAAGGGTAGGAGGTCAGCCCCAGCATTTT
-	TRBV29-1	-	TRBJ2-7	CSVEAPEDSHEQYF	TGCAGCGTTGAAGCACCAGAGGATTCCCACGAGCAGTACTTC
-	TRBV19	-	TRBJ1-5	CASSIATGLGNQPQHF	TGTGCCAGTAGTATAGCGACAGGTCTGGGCAATCAGCCCCAGCATTTT
-	TRBV18	few	TRBJ2-5	CASSPGPSQETQYF	TGTGCCAGCTCACCGGGGCCCTCCCAAGAGACCCAGTACTTC
TRBD1	TRBV2	many	TRBJ2-7	CASSTGTGVYEQYF	TGTGCCAGCAGTACCGGGACAGGGGTCTACGAGCAGTACTTC
TRBD2	TRBV6-1	many	TRBJ2-5	CASSGSGLAGEETQYF	TGTGCCAGCAGTGGATCGGGACTAGCGGGGGAAGAGACCCAGTACTTC
TRBD1	TRBV15	many	TRBJ2-7	CATSRDRGPPDEQYF	TGTGCCACCAGCAGGGACAGGGGGCCTCCGGACGAGCAGTACTTC
-	TRBV4-1	many	TRBJ1-2	CASSQDRRTYGYTF	TGCGCCAGCAGCCAAGACCGGAGGACCTATGGCTACACCTTC
-	TRBV25-1	-	TRBJ1-2	CASSDFYGGLKGYTF	TGTGCCAGCAGTGATTTTTATGGGGGTCTCAAGGGCTACACCTTC
-	TRBV29-1	many	TRBJ1-1	CSVEDLTASTEAFF	TGCAGCGTTGAAGATTTGACGGCGAGCACTGAAGCTTTCTTT
-	TRBV5-5	many	TRBJ1-1	CASSLDSWGTEAFF	TGTGCCAGCAGCTTGGACAGCTGGGGCACTGAAGCTTTCTTT
TRBD2	TRBV19	many	TRBJ2-7	CASSWTLRGAYEQYF	TGTGCCAGTAGCTGGACGTTGCGGGGGGCCTACGAGCAGTACTTC
-	TRBV6-1	few	TRBJ2-3	CASSPPGRHGGDF	TGTGCCAGCAGTCCCCCGGGACGCCACGGTGGGGATTTT
-	TRBV15	-	TRBJ2-5	CATSRDRGAETQYF	TGTGCCACCAGCAGAGATCGGGGGGCGGAGACCCAGTACTTC
TRBD1	TRBV29-1	many	TRBJ2-7	CSVEQGDEQYF	TGCAGCGTTGAACAGGGGGACGAGCAGTACTTC
-	TRBV10-3	few	TRBJ1-5	CAISGVNMGSNQPQHF	TGTGCCATCAGTGGGGTGAACATGGGGAGCAATCAGCCCCAGCATTTT
-	TRBV27	-	TRBJ2-5	CASSRTDLGQETQYF	TGTGCCAGCAGTCGGACTGATCTAGGTCAAGAGACCCAGTACTTC
-	TRBV6-5	many	TRBJ2-5	CASSYGPITNEAQYF	TGTGCCAGCAGTTACGGGCCCATCACAAATGAGGCCCAGTACTTC
-	TRBV6-1	many	TRBJ2-6	CASTPGANVLTF	TGTGCCAGCACCCCTGGGGCCAACGTCCTGACTTTC
-	TRBV29-1	many	TRBJ1-1	CSVQDTEAFF	TGCAGCGTTCAGGACACTGAAGCTTTCTTT
-	TRBV6-2/TRBV6-3	many	TRBJ1-2	CASRNGGTGGYTF	TGTGCCAGCAGAAACGGGGGGACTGGCGGCTACACCTTC
-	TRBV28	few	TRBJ1-3	CASGRQRNTIYF	TGTGCCAGTGGGCGCCAAAGAAACACCATATATTTT
-	TRBV15	many	TRBJ1-1	CATSSDRNTEAFF	TGTGCCACCAGCAGTGACAGAAACACTGAAGCTTTCTTT
TRBD1	TRBV29-1	-	TRBJ2-5	CSVADRGGETQYF	TGCAGCGTAGCGGACAGGGGGGGAGAGACCCAGTACTTC
-	TRBV28	few	TRBJ2-7	CASSPGRLYEQYF	TGTGCCAGCAGCCCTGGACGATTATACGAGCAGTACTTC
-	TRBV7-8	-	TRBJ1-1	CASSSRRTGNTEAFF	TGTGCCAGCAGCTCTCGCCGCACCGGGAACACTGAAGCTTTCTTT
TRBD1	TRBV3-1	many	TRBJ1-5	CASSGTGGGQPQHF	TGTGCCAGCTCTGGGACAGGGGGTGGTCAGCCCCAGCATTTT
TRBD1	TRBV28	many	TRBJ2-7	CASSLVETGIDEQYF	TGTGCCAGCAGTTTAGTCGAGACAGGGATAGACGAGCAGTACTTC
TRBD1	TRBV2	-	TRBJ2-5	CASRDRGYQETQYF	TGTGCCAGCAGGGACAGGGGGTACCAAGAGACCCAGTACTTC
-	TRBV5-1	many	TRBJ2-7	CASSFNSDSYEQYF	TGCGCCAGCAGCTTTAACAGCGATTCCTACGAGCAGTACTTC
-	TRBV2	many	TRBJ1-1	CASVGGTEAFF	TGTGCCAGCGTTGGTGGGACTGAAGCTTTCTTT
-	TRBV6-1	few	TRBJ2-7	CASKVRQDYEQYF	TGTGCCAGCAAAGTAAGACAGGACTACGAGCAGTACTTC
-	TRBV20-1	few	TRBJ1-3	CSATGQATDGNTIYF	TGCAGTGCTACTGGGCAGGCAACCGATGGAAACACCATATATTTT
-	TRBV27	many	TRBJ1-1	CASSSRGGWDTEAFF	TGTGCCAGCAGTTCCCGTGGTGGGTGGGACACTGAAGCTTTCTTT
-	TRBV29-1	many	TRBJ1-2	CSVGHWGADVYGYTF	TGCAGCGTTGGACACTGGGGGGCGGACGTCTATGGCTACACCTTC
-	TRBV20-1	-	TRBJ2-2	CSASGVNTGELFF	TGCAGTGCGTCGGGAGTAAACACCGGGGAGCTGTTTTTT
-	TRBV2	many	TRBJ2-2	CASRKTGITGELFF	TGTGCCAGCAGGAAGACGGGGATCACCGGGGAGCTGTTTTTT
-	TRBV2	-	TRBJ2-7	CASSGTGMGEQYF	TGTGCCAGCAGTGGCACCGGGATGGGTGAGCAGTACTTC
-	TRBV6-5	-	TRBJ2-7	CASSYGTVVPYEQYF	TGTGCCAGCAGTTACGGGACGGTAGTCCCCTACGAGCAGTACTTC
TRBD1	TRBV5-1	many	TRBJ2-7	CASTSGTGFHEQYF	TGCGCCAGCACTTCCGGGACAGGATTTCACGAGCAGTACTTC
-	TRBV15	-	TRBJ1-1	CATSRETRNTEAFF	TGTGCCACCAGCAGAGAGACGAGGAACACTGAAGCTTTCTTT
-	TRBV12-3/TRBV12-4	few	TRBJ2-2	CASSAPDRSTGELFF	TGTGCCAGCAGCGCCCCAGACAGGTCCACCGGGGAGCTGTTTTTT